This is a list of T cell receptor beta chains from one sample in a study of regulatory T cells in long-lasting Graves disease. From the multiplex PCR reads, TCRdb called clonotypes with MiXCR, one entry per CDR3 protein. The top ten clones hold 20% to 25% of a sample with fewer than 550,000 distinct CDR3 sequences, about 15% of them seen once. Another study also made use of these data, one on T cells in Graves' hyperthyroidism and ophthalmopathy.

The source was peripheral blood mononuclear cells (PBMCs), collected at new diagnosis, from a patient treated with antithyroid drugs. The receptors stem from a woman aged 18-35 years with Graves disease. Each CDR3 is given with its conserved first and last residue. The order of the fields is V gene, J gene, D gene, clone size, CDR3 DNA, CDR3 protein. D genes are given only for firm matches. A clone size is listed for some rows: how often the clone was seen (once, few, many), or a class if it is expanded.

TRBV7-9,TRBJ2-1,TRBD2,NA,TGTGCCAGCAAAGGGGCTAGCGGGAACCGTGAGCAGTTCTTC,CASKGASGNREQFF
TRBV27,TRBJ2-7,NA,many,TGTGCCAGCAGTTTAGGGGGGACGGGACACGAGCAGTACTTC,CASSLGGTGHEQYF
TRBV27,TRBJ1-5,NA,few,TGTGCCAGCAGTAAGGAGGGGGTCAATCAGCCCCAGCATTTT,CASSKEGVNQPQHF
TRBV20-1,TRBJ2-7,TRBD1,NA,TGCAGTGCTAGAGATCCGGACAGGCTAAGCTCCTACGAGCAGTACTTC,CSARDPDRLSSYEQYF
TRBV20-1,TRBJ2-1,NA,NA,TGCAGTGCTAGAGATCAGGGCAAAGGGCACTCCTACAATGAGCAGTTCTTC,CSARDQGKGHSYNEQFF
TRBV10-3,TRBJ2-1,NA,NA,TGTGCCATCATGGACACCCGTGAGGGGAATGAGCAGTTCTTC,CAIMDTREGNEQFF
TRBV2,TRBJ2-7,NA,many,TGTGCCAGCAGCAGGGTTTACGAGCAGTACTTC,CASSRVYEQYF
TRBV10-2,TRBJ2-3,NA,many,TGCGCCAGCAGTGATGGTAGCAACACAGATACGCAGTATTTT,CASSDGSNTDTQYF
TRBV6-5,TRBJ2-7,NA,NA,TGTGCCAGCAGTTACTCGGGGACCTTTGCGGCGAGGGGCGAGCAGTACTTC,CASSYSGTFAARGEQYF
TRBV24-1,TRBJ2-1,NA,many,TGTGCCACCAGTGATTCCCTAGCTGCCAATGAGCAGTTCTTC,CATSDSLAANEQFF
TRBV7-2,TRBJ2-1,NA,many,TGTGCCAGCAGCTTAGGGGGCCCCTACAATGAGCAGTTCTTC,CASSLGGPYNEQFF
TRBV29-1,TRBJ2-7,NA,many,TGCAGCGTACACACAGGGCACGACGAGCAGTACTTC,CSVHTGHDEQYF
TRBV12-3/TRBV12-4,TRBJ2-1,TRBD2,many,TGTGCCAGCAGTCTTAGCGGGAGGGCCCTCAATGAGCAGTTCTTC,CASSLSGRALNEQFF
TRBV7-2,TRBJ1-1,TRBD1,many,TGTGCCAGCAGCTTAGAGGGCGGCAGGGGGCCTGAAGCTTTCTTT,CASSLEGGRGPEAFF
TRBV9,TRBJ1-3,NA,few,TGTGCCAGTAGCCAACAGAGCTCTGGAGACACCATATATTTT,CASSQQSSGDTIYF
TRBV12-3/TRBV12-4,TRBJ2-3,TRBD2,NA,TGTGCCAGCAGGGGTTTAAGCGGGGGCACAGATACGCAGTATTTT,CASRGLSGGTDTQYF
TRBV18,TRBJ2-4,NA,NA,TGTGCCAGCTCACCAAGGGCGACCCCGGGCAAAAACATTCAGTACTTC,CASSPRATPGKNIQYF
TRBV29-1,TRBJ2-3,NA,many,TGCAGCGTCTGGTGGGACCTTCACACAGATACGCAGTATTTT,CSVWWDLHTDTQYF
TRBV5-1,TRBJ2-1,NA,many,TGCGCCAGCAGCTTCCACTACAATGAGCAGTTCTTC,CASSFHYNEQFF
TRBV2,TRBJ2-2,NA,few,TGTGCCAGCACGGGAGCGGACGGGGAGCTGTTTTTT,CASTGADGELFF
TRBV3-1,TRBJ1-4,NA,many,TGTGCCAGCAGCCAGCAGGGGATGGAAAAACTGTTTTTT,CASSQQGMEKLFF
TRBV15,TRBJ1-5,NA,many,TGTGCCACCAGCAGAGATGAGACAGACAATCAGCCCCAGCATTTT,CATSRDETDNQPQHF
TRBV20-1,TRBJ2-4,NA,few,TGCAGTGCCCCTCTACTAGCCAAAAACATTCAGTACTTC,CSAPLLAKNIQYF
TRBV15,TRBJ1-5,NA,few,TGTGCCACCAGCCGACCTCAGGGGTCCAATCAGCCCCAGCATTTT,CATSRPQGSNQPQHF
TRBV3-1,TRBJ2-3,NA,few,TGTGCCAGCAGCCAGCGAGCGGTTTTCGCCACAGATACGCAGTATTTT,CASSQRAVFATDTQYF
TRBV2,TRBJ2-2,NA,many,TGTGCCAGCAGTGAGACGACGATCTCCGGGGAGCTGTTTTTT,CASSETTISGELFF
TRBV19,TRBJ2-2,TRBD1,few,TGTGCCAGTACCATGGGAACAGGGGGCACCGGGGAGCTGTTTTTT,CASTMGTGGTGELFF
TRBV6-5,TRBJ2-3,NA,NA,TGTGCCAGCAGTTACAGGGGGTCCATCACAGATACGCAGTATTTT,CASSYRGSITDTQYF
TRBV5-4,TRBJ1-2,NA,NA,TGTGCCAGCAGGGGAGGGCGGACCCAGGATTATGGCTACACCTTC,CASRGGRTQDYGYTF
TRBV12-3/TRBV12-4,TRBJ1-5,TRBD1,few,TGTGCCAGCAAGAAGACAGGGGATCAGCCCCAGCATTTT,CASKKTGDQPQHF
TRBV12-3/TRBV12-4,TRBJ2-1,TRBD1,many,TGTGCCAGCAGTACGAGGACAGGGGCCAATGAGCAGTTCTTC,CASSTRTGANEQFF
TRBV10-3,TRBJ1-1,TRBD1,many,TGTGCCATCAGTGACTCGATCCCCCGACCGGGACAGGAAGCTTTCTTT,CAISDSIPRPGQEAFF
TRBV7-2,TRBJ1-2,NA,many,TGTGCCAGCAGCTTGATTGACAGATGGGGCTACACCTTC,CASSLIDRWGYTF
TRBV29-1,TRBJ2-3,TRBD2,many,TGCAGCGCCTCGGGAGGGAGAGGGGCAGATACGCAGTATTTT,CSASGGRGADTQYF
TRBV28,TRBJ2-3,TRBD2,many,TGTGCCAGCAGTCATACCTCCGGGAGGGGTGGGACAGATACGCAGTATTTT,CASSHTSGRGGTDTQYF
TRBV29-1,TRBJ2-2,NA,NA,TGCAGCGTTGACGGGATGAACACCGGGGAGCTGTTTTTT,CSVDGMNTGELFF
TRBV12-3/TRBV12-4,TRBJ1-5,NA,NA,TGTGCCAGCAGCCCCCACAGGGAACAGCCCCAGCATTTT,CASSPHREQPQHF
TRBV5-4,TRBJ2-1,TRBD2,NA,TGTGCCAGCAGCTCCGGGACTAGCGAAACCTACAATGAGCAGTTCTTC,CASSSGTSETYNEQFF
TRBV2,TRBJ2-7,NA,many,TGTGCCAGCACCGTGGGGGCCCACGAGCAGTACTTC,CASTVGAHEQYF
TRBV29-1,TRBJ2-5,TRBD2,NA,TGCAGCTCCGGGGGGGGCGCAGAGACCCAGTACTTC,CSSGGGAETQYF
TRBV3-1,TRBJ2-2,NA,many,TGTGCCAGCAGAAATACCGGAAGGGGGGAGCTGTTTTTT,CASRNTGRGELFF
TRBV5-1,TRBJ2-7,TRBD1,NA,TGCGCCAGCAGCTTGAACAGGGGTTATGCGGAGCAGTACTTC,CASSLNRGYAEQYF
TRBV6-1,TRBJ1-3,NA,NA,TGTGCCAGCAGTCCCCAAGGGGTGGGAAACACCATATATTTT,CASSPQGVGNTIYF
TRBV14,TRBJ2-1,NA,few,TGTGCCAGCAGCCACGCATGGTTTGGGATCAATGAGCAGTTCTTC,CASSHAWFGINEQFF
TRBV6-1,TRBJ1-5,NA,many,TGTGCCAGCAGTGGCGGGGAGGCTCAGCCCCAGCATTTT,CASSGGEAQPQHF